Included here is one TCR beta chain sequence, with context. The antigen remains unidentified. In germline, CDR1 is SEHNR, CDR2 FQNEAQ (reference sequence). This CDR3 region has 13 residues. Deletions cut 3 bases from V and 3 bases from J, with 6 bases between. Treg sorting used a CD4+CD25+CD127-/low gate. Study-wide points: Tumor-infiltrating Treg TCR alpha and beta sequences overlapped most with tumor naive CD4+ T cells, then blood naive. Larger-cohort validation covered only one TCR beta V-J rearrangement. Tumor memory CD4+ T cell TCR gene usage was found to cluster with blood and lymph node memory CD4+ cells and with lymph node naive CD4+ cells.

Full-length variable regions came from constant-region reverse primers plus semi-nested Nested Universal Primer A PCR. Each CDR3 protein gets one entry after TCRdb re-called the 5' RACE reads with MiXCR. This repertoire shows 40,000 to 55,000 distinct CDR3 sequences, about a fifth found once; its top ten account for 4.3%. This chain links TRBV7-9 with TRBJ1-3; no clear D. What was sequenced was Tregs sorted from a lymph node. The sequence came from a female donor with breast cancer. Written as DNA, the CDR3 is TGTGCCAGCAGCTTGAACGGTGGAAACACCATATATTTT. Protein product: CASSLNGGNTIYF.